This is a list of T cell receptor beta chains from one sample in a study of control samples from healthy donors and cancer patients. Method: immunoSEQ multiplex PCR; TCRdb's copy keeps in-frame clones and lacks some. Here the sample spans about 120,000 clones, 87% being singletons. The sample consisted of blood. All receptors derive from a man aged 25 to 40 in good health. Each CDR3 is given with its conserved first and last residue. D genes are given only for firm matches. Only some rows state a clone size, as once, few, many or a class for expanded clones.

d_call: NA
v_call: TRBV7-9
clone_size: NA
cdr3_length: 14
j_call: TRBJ2-3
cdr3_aa: CASCPGGSTDTQYF
cdr3_nt: TGTGCCAGCTGCCCGGGGGGCAGCACAGATACGCAGTATTTT

d_call: NA
v_call: TRBV2
clone_size: NA
cdr3_length: 14
j_call: TRBJ2-5
cdr3_aa: CASSEVQVRETQYF
cdr3_nt: TGTGCCAGCAGTGAAGTGCAGGTGCGGGAGACCCAGTACTTC

d_call: NA
v_call: TRBV3-1/TRBV3-2
clone_size: NA
cdr3_length: 14
j_call: TRBJ1-6
cdr3_aa: CASSQVVMDSPLHF
cdr3_nt: TGTGCCAGCAGCCAAGTAGTGATGGATTCACCCCTCCACTTT

d_call: TRBD2
v_call: TRBV6-5
clone_size: NA
cdr3_length: 16
j_call: TRBJ2-5
cdr3_aa: CASSYSWRGAQETQYF
cdr3_nt: TGTGCCAGCAGTTACTCCTGGCGGGGGGCTCAAGAGACCCAGTACTTC

d_call: NA
v_call: TRBV6-5
clone_size: NA
cdr3_length: 14
j_call: TRBJ1-5
cdr3_aa: CASSSGAPNQPQHF
cdr3_nt: TGTGCCAGCAGTTCCGGGGCCCCCAATCAGCCCCAGCATTTT

d_call: NA
v_call: TRBV2
clone_size: NA
cdr3_length: 14
j_call: TRBJ1-6
cdr3_aa: CASSVIQGNSPLHF
cdr3_nt: TGTGCCAGCAGTGTCATACAGGGAAATTCACCCCTCCACTTT

d_call: TRBD1
v_call: TRBV10-2
clone_size: NA
cdr3_length: 16
j_call: TRBJ1-4
cdr3_aa: CASSESGQGVVKKLFF
cdr3_nt: TGCGCCAGCAGTGAGTCGGGACAGGGGGTTGTTAAAAAACTGTTTTTT

d_call: NA
v_call: TRBV5-1
clone_size: NA
cdr3_length: 15
j_call: TRBJ2-2
cdr3_aa: CASSLNQANTGELFF
cdr3_nt: TGCGCCAGCAGCTTAAATCAGGCGAACACCGGGGAGCTGTTTTTT

d_call: TRBD1
v_call: TRBV30
clone_size: NA
cdr3_length: 14
j_call: TRBJ2-2
cdr3_aa: CAWSGDRVWGELFF
cdr3_nt: TGTGCCTGGAGTGGAGACAGGGTCTGGGGGGAGCTGTTTTTT

d_call: TRBD1
v_call: TRBV18
clone_size: NA
cdr3_length: 13
j_call: TRBJ2-7
cdr3_aa: CASSPTGTYEQYF
cdr3_nt: TGTGCCAGCTCACCGACAGGGACCTACGAGCAGTACTTC

d_call: NA
v_call: TRBV30
clone_size: NA
cdr3_length: 14
j_call: TRBJ1-5
cdr3_aa: CAWSEGWGNQPQHF
cdr3_nt: TGTGCCTGGAGTGAGGGTTGGGGCAATCAGCCCCAGCATTTT

d_call: NA
v_call: TRBV5-1
clone_size: NA
cdr3_length: 15
j_call: TRBJ1-1
cdr3_aa: CASSLDPGVNTEAFF
cdr3_nt: TGCGCCAGCAGCTTGGATCCGGGAGTGAACACTGAAGCTTTCTTT

d_call: NA
v_call: TRBV6-4
clone_size: NA
cdr3_length: 14
j_call: TRBJ2-3
cdr3_aa: CASSDWDSTDTQYF
cdr3_nt: TGTGCCAGCAGTGACTGGGACAGCACAGATACGCAGTATTTT

d_call: NA
v_call: TRBV5-1
clone_size: NA
cdr3_length: 12
j_call: TRBJ1-2
cdr3_aa: CASSPQGHGYTF
cdr3_nt: TGCGCCAGCAGCCCCCAGGGGCATGGCTACACCTTC

d_call: TRBD1
v_call: TRBV4-1
clone_size: NA
cdr3_length: 13
j_call: TRBJ1-2
cdr3_aa: CASSVQGAYGYTF
cdr3_nt: TGCGCCAGCAGCGTACAGGGGGCCTATGGCTACACCTTC

d_call: NA
v_call: TRBV7-9
clone_size: NA
cdr3_length: 11
j_call: TRBJ2-7
cdr3_aa: CASSGRYEQYF
cdr3_nt: TGTGCCAGCAGCGGGCGATACGAGCAGTACTTC

d_call: NA
v_call: TRBV2
clone_size: NA
cdr3_length: 15
j_call: TRBJ1-3
cdr3_aa: CASSEAGSSGNTIYF
cdr3_nt: TGTGCCAGCAGTGAAGCTGGAAGCTCTGGAAACACCATATATTTT

d_call: NA
v_call: TRBV18
clone_size: NA
cdr3_length: 14
j_call: TRBJ1-4
cdr3_aa: CASSPDGTNEKLFF
cdr3_nt: TGTGCCAGCTCACCAGATGGGACTAATGAAAAACTGTTTTTT

d_call: TRBD2
v_call: TRBV5-4
clone_size: once
cdr3_length: 14
j_call: TRBJ2-3
cdr3_aa: CASTLAGGLDTQYF
cdr3_nt: TGTGCCAGCACCCTAGCGGGGGGGCTAGATACGCAGTATTTT

d_call: NA
v_call: TRBV18
clone_size: NA
cdr3_length: 19
j_call: TRBJ1-1
cdr3_aa: CASSPPAGSVGSVATEAFF
cdr3_nt: TGTGCCAGCTCACCACCGGCAGGTTCCGTTGGAAGTGTGGCCACTGAAGCTTTCTTT

d_call: NA
v_call: TRBV15
clone_size: NA
cdr3_length: 14
j_call: TRBJ1-2
cdr3_aa: CATSRGGFGYGYTF
cdr3_nt: TGTGCCACCAGCAGAGGGGGTTTTGGCTATGGCTACACCTTC

d_call: NA
v_call: TRBV7-6
clone_size: NA
cdr3_length: 15
j_call: TRBJ1-1
cdr3_aa: CASSWAQGRPHEAFF
cdr3_nt: TGTGCCAGCAGCTGGGCGCAGGGGCGTCCCCATGAAGCTTTCTTT

d_call: NA
v_call: TRBV6-5
clone_size: once
cdr3_length: 13
j_call: TRBJ2-3
cdr3_aa: CASGGEGRDTQYF
cdr3_nt: TGTGCCAGCGGGGGCGAGGGTAGAGATACGCAGTATTTT

d_call: NA
v_call: TRBV2
clone_size: NA
cdr3_length: 15
j_call: TRBJ1-6
cdr3_aa: CASSEIGTENSPLHF
cdr3_nt: TGTGCCAGCAGTGAGATAGGGACTGAGAATTCACCCCTCCACTTT

d_call: NA
v_call: TRBV12-3/TRBV12-4
clone_size: NA
cdr3_length: 12
j_call: TRBJ2-5
cdr3_aa: CASSPQVRTQYF
cdr3_nt: TGTGCCAGCAGTCCCCAGGTTCGGACCCAGTACTTC

d_call: TRBD2
v_call: TRBV5-8
clone_size: NA
cdr3_length: 15
j_call: TRBJ2-7
cdr3_aa: CASSLGAGARGEQYF
cdr3_nt: TGTGCCAGCAGCCTCGGAGCGGGGGCCCGGGGAGAGCAGTACTTC

d_call: NA
v_call: TRBV29-1
clone_size: NA
cdr3_length: 13
j_call: TRBJ2-2
cdr3_aa: CSVEVSNTGELFF
cdr3_nt: TGCAGCGTTGAGGTGTCCAACACCGGGGAGCTGTTTTTT

d_call: NA
v_call: TRBV14
clone_size: NA
cdr3_length: 15
j_call: TRBJ1-1
cdr3_aa: CASSQDNQGRTEAFF
cdr3_nt: TGTGCCAGCAGCCAAGATAACCAGGGACGGACTGAAGCTTTCTTT

d_call: NA
v_call: TRBV28
clone_size: NA
cdr3_length: 15
j_call: TRBJ2-4
cdr3_aa: CASQFGIDEWNIQYF
cdr3_nt: TGTGCCAGCCAATTTGGCATCGATGAGTGGAACATTCAGTACTTC

d_call: TRBD1
v_call: TRBV5-1
clone_size: once
cdr3_length: 15
j_call: TRBJ2-4
cdr3_aa: CASSPSGTGGNIQYF
cdr3_nt: TGCGCCAGCAGCCCCTCCGGGACAGGGGGAAACATTCAGTACTTC

d_call: TRBD1
v_call: TRBV2
clone_size: NA
cdr3_length: 14
j_call: TRBJ1-6
cdr3_aa: CASSEGRGLSPLHF
cdr3_nt: TGTGCCAGCAGTGAAGGCAGGGGGCTATCACCCCTCCACTTT

d_call: NA
v_call: TRBV6-5
clone_size: NA
cdr3_length: 15
j_call: TRBJ2-7
cdr3_aa: CASSYSAGSGYEQYF
cdr3_nt: TGTGCCAGCAGTTACTCGGCAGGGTCTGGTTACGAGCAGTACTTC

d_call: NA
v_call: TRBV7-2
clone_size: NA
cdr3_length: 15
j_call: TRBJ1-5
cdr3_aa: CASSLSGDSNQPQHF
cdr3_nt: TGTGCCAGCAGCTTAAGCGGGGATAGCAATCAGCCCCAGCATTTT

d_call: NA
v_call: TRBV7-9
clone_size: NA
cdr3_length: 13
j_call: TRBJ1-4
cdr3_aa: CASGRTGSEKLFF
cdr3_nt: TGTGCCAGCGGGCGAACAGGGTCTGAAAAACTGTTTTTT

d_call: NA
v_call: TRBV5-1
clone_size: once
cdr3_length: 13
j_call: TRBJ1-5
cdr3_aa: CASSSGPNQPQHF
cdr3_nt: TGCGCCAGCAGCTCTGGACCCAATCAGCCCCAGCATTTT

d_call: TRBD1
v_call: TRBV7-9
clone_size: NA
cdr3_length: 14
j_call: TRBJ1-1
cdr3_aa: CASSLGQGASEAFF
cdr3_nt: TGTGCCAGCAGCTTAGGGCAGGGGGCGTCTGAAGCTTTCTTT

d_call: NA
v_call: TRBV7-2
clone_size: NA
cdr3_length: 14
j_call: TRBJ1-1
cdr3_aa: CASSLNSGVTEAFF
cdr3_nt: TGTGCCAGCAGCTTAAATTCAGGGGTTACTGAAGCTTTCTTT

d_call: NA
v_call: TRBV18
clone_size: NA
cdr3_length: 15
j_call: TRBJ2-5
cdr3_aa: CASSSGREKKETQYF
cdr3_nt: TGTGCCAGCTCTTCCGGGAGAGAAAAGAAAGAGACCCAGTACTTC

d_call: TRBD2
v_call: TRBV2
clone_size: NA
cdr3_length: 14
j_call: TRBJ2-5
cdr3_aa: CASSTSGDGETQYF
cdr3_nt: TGTGCCAGCAGTACTAGCGGGGACGGGGAGACCCAGTACTTC

d_call: NA
v_call: TRBV27
clone_size: NA
cdr3_length: 13
j_call: TRBJ1-1
cdr3_aa: CASSLSGLTEAFF
cdr3_nt: TGTGCCAGCAGTTTATCCGGGCTAACTGAAGCTTTCTTT

d_call: TRBD2
v_call: TRBV19
clone_size: once
cdr3_length: 13
j_call: TRBJ2-1
cdr3_aa: CASNLGGFNEQFF
cdr3_nt: TGTGCCAGTAACCTCGGGGGGTTCAATGAGCAGTTCTTC

d_call: TRBD1
v_call: TRBV2
clone_size: NA
cdr3_length: 14
j_call: TRBJ1-1
cdr3_aa: CASMGTGNLGEAFF
cdr3_nt: TGTGCCAGCATGGGGACAGGGAACTTGGGTGAAGCTTTCTTT

d_call: NA
v_call: TRBV4-1
clone_size: NA
cdr3_length: 13
j_call: TRBJ1-5
cdr3_aa: CASSQASNQPQHF
cdr3_nt: TGCGCCAGCAGCCAAGCGAGCAATCAGCCCCAGCATTTT

d_call: NA
v_call: TRBV18
clone_size: NA
cdr3_length: 14
j_call: TRBJ2-7
cdr3_aa: CASSPQTGGYEQYF
cdr3_nt: TGTGCCAGCTCACCGCAGACAGGAGGCTACGAGCAGTACTTC

d_call: TRBD2
v_call: TRBV9
clone_size: few
cdr3_length: 16
j_call: TRBJ2-5
cdr3_aa: CASSVLAGGEQETQYF
cdr3_nt: TGTGCCAGCAGCGTACTAGCGGGGGGGGAACAAGAGACCCAGTACTTC

d_call: NA
v_call: TRBV6-6
clone_size: NA
cdr3_length: 14
j_call: TRBJ1-3
cdr3_aa: CASTPSRSGNTIYF
cdr3_nt: TGTGCCAGCACCCCGTCGCGCTCTGGAAACACCATATATTTT

d_call: NA
v_call: TRBV19
clone_size: few
cdr3_length: 15
j_call: TRBJ1-3
cdr3_aa: CASSLYTRHGNTIYF
cdr3_nt: TGTGCCAGTAGTCTTTACACTAGACATGGAAACACCATATATTTT

d_call: NA
v_call: TRBV6-6
clone_size: NA
cdr3_length: 17
j_call: TRBJ1-4
cdr3_aa: CASSPGVLGGGNEKLFF
cdr3_nt: TGTGCCAGCAGTCCTGGGGTTTTAGGGGGTGGTAATGAAAAACTGTTTTTT

d_call: TRBD1
v_call: TRBV24-1
clone_size: once
cdr3_length: 13
j_call: TRBJ1-5
cdr3_aa: CATRGGVDQPQHF
cdr3_nt: TGTGCCACCAGAGGGGGCGTCGATCAGCCCCAGCATTTT

d_call: NA
v_call: TRBV6-2/TRBV6-3
clone_size: NA
cdr3_length: 17
j_call: TRBJ2-2
cdr3_aa: CASSYSWNWRGTGELFF
cdr3_nt: TGTGCCAGCAGTTACTCCTGGAACTGGAGGGGCACCGGGGAGCTGTTTTTT

d_call: NA
v_call: TRBV4-1
clone_size: NA
cdr3_length: 19
j_call: TRBJ1-1
cdr3_aa: CASSQEGSDMVGENTEAFF
cdr3_nt: TGCGCCAGCAGCCAAGAGGGATCTGATATGGTGGGGGAGAACACTGAAGCTTTCTTT

d_call: TRBD2
v_call: TRBV3-1/TRBV3-2
clone_size: NA
cdr3_length: 16
j_call: TRBJ2-4
cdr3_aa: CASSQQRGGHKNIQYF
cdr3_nt: TGTGCCAGCAGCCAACAGCGGGGGGGCCACAAAAACATTCAGTACTTC